This T cell receptor (beta chain) is from a study of CD8 T cells in ankylosing spondylitis. Making the TCR beta libraries involved quantitative 5'-RACE with molecular barcodes. In TCRdb, the 5' RACE reads were re-called with MiXCR into one record per CDR3 protein. The sample yields 45,000 to 65,000 distinct CDR3 sequences, approximately 7.4% seen once. This clonotype was seen at least ten times. Its target is unknown. With 6 bases removed from V and 0 bases from J, the gap between germline ends came to 22 bases. The CDR3 has 18 residues. Study findings and constraints: Apparently characteristic of ankylosing spondylitis blood was a TCR beta motif (roughly eight highly homologous variants).

The receptor's source is a female donor with ankylosing spondylitis or in good health (not recorded which). The sequenced sample consisted of blood, either unsorted or a sorted T cell fraction (not recorded which). V usage is TRBV12-3 or TRBV12-4 and J usage is TRBJ2-3, with a tentative D call TRBD2 (6 bases). In nucleotides, the CDR3 is TGTGCCAGCAGCCACAACTTGGGGGACTCGACAAGCACAGATACGCAGTATTTT. Translated, it gives CASSHNLGDSTSTDTQYF.